This T cell receptor (beta chain) came from a study of T cells in Graves' hyperthyroidism and ophthalmopathy. Germline CDR1 and CDR2: SGHAT and FQNNGV. With 5 bases clipped from V and 11 bases from J, the junction kept 11 bases outside the gene matches. The CDR3 sequence is 15 residues long. The TCR beta CDR3 regions underwent amplification using RNA transcripts as the source. A first-round RT-PCR of the TCR CDR3 used the HTBI primer set. TCRdb reprocessed the multiplex PCR reads via MiXCR and lists one record per CDR3 protein. The table includes some 490,000 distinct CDR3 sequences, around a fifth detected once.

The material sequenced was blood. The clonotype originates from a woman in her sixties or seventies with Graves' ophthalmopathy. The chain links TRBV11-2 to TRBJ1-6; 8 bases map to TRBD1. The DNA of the CDR3 is TGTGCCAGCAGCCAGGTACACAGGGGGGAGACACCCCTCCACTTT. The encoded protein is CASSQVHRGETPLHF.